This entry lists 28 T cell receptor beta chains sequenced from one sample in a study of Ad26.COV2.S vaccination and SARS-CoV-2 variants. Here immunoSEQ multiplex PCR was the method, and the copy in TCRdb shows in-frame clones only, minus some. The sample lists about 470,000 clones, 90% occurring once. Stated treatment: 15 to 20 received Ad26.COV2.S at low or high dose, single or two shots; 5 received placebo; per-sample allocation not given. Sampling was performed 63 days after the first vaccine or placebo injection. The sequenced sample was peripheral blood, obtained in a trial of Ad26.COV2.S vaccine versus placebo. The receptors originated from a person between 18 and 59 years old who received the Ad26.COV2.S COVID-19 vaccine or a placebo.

The CDR3 is CASSTPGGTGNYGYTF. DNA for the CDR3: TGTGCCAGCAGCACCCCCGGGGGTACAGGAAACTATGGCTACACCTTC. The rearrangement links TRBV28 to TRBJ1-2, with TRBD1 as a possible D gene (5 bases). The V end was cut by 6 bases, the J end by 2 bases, with 19 bases between. The CDR3 has 16 residues. Germline CDR1 is MDHEN and CDR2 is SYDVKM.

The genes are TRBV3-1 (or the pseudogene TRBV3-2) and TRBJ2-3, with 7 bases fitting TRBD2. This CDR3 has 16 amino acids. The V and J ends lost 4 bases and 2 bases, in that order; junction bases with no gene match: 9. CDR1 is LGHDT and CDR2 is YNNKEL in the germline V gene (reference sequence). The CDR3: CASSPDRDYSTDTQYF. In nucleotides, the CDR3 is TGTGCCAGCAGCCCGGACCGGGACTATTCCACAGATACGCAGTATTTT.

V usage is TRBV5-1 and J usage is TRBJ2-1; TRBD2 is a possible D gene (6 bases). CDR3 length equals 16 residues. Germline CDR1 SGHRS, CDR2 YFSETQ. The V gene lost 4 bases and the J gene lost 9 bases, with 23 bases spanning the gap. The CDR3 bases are TGCGCCAGCAGCCAAAATTTACCGGGACTCCGGACTGAGCAGTTCTTC. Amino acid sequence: CASSQNLPGLRTEQFF.

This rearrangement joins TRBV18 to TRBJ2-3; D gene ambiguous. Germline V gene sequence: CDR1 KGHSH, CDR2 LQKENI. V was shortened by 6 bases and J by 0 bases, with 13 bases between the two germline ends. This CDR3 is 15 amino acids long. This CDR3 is CASSTRTLSTDTQYF. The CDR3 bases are TGTGCCAGCTCCACCAGAACCCTTAGCACAGATACGCAGTATTTT.

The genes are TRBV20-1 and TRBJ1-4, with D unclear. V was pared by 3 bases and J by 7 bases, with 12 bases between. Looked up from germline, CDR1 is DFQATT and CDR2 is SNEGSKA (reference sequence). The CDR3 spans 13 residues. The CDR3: CSASTYRGEKLFF. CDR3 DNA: TGCAGTGCTAGTACCTATCGGGGTGAAAAACTGTTTTTT.

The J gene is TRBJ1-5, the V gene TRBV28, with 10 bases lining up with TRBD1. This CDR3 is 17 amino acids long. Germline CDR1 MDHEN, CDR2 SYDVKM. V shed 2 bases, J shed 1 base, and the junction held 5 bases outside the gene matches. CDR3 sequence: CASSLIGTGVSNQPQHF. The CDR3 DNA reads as TGTGCCAGCAGTTTAATAGGGACAGGGGTGAGCAATCAGCCCCAGCATTTT.

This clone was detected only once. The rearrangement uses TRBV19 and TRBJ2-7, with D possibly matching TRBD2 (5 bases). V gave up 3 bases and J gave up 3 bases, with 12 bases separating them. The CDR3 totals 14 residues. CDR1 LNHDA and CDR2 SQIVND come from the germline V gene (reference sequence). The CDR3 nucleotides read TGTGCCAGTAGTATTTCCGGGAAGGGCTACGAGCAGTACTTC. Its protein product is CASSISGKGYEQYF. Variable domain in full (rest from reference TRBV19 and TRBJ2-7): DGGITQSPKYLFRKEGQNVTLSCEQNLNHDAMYWYRQDPGQGLRLIYYSQIVNDFQKGDIAEGYSVSREKKESFPLTVTSAQKNPTAFYLCASSISGKGYEQYFGPGTRLTVT.

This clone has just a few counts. DNA for the CDR3: TGTGCCAGCAGCCCACGACGGGATATGGGCGGCTACACCTTC. Amino acid sequence: CASSPRRDMGGYTF. This rearrangement joins TRBV13 to TRBJ1-2; D not certain. V gave up 5 bases and J gave up 8 bases, with 18 bases separating them. The CDR3 sequence is 14 residues long. Germline-derived CDR1 and CDR2 are PRHDT and FYEKMQ (reference sequence).

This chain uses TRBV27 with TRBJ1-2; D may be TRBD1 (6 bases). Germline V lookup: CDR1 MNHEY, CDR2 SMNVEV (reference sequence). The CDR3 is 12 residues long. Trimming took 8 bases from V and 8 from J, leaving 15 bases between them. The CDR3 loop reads CASGRGGSGYTF. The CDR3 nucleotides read TGTGCCAGCGGGAGGGGGGGAAGCGGCTACACCTTC.

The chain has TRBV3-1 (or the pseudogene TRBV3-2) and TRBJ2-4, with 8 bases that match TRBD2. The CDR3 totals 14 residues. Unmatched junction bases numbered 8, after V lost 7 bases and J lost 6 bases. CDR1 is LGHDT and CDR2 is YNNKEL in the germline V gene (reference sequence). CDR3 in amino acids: CASTPFGRANIQYF. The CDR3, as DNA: TGTGCCAGCACCCCGTTCGGGAGGGCAAACATTCAGTACTTC.

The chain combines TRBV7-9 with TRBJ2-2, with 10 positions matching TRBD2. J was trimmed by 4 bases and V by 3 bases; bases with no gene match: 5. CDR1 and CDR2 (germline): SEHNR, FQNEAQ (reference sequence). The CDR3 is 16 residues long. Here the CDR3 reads CASSFLAGVGTGELFF. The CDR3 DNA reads TGTGCCAGCAGCTTTCTAGCGGGAGTAGGCACCGGGGAGCTGTTTTTT.

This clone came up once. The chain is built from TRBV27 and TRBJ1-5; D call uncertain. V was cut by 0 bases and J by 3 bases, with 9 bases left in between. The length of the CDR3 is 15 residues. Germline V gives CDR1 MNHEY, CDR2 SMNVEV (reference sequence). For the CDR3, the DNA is TGTGCCAGCAGTTTATCGTTTGGAAACAATCAGCCCCAGCATTTT. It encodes CASSLSFGNNQPQHF.

CDR3 DNA: TGTGCCAGCAGTACCTTGGCCGACGAGCAGTACTTC. Translated, it gives CASSTLADEQYF. The V gene is TRBV28, the J gene TRBJ2-7; unclear D gene. Germline V gene lookup returns CDR1 MDHEN and CDR2 SYDVKM. Deletions cut 5 bases from V and 5 bases from J, with 10 bases between. The CDR3 contains 12 residues.

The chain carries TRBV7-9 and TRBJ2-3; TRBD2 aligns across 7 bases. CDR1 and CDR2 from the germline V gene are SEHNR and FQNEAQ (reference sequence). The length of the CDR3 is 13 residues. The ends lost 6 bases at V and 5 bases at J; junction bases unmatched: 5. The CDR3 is CASSQPGGDTQYF. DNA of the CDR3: TGTGCCAGCAGTCAACCGGGAGGAGATACGCAGTATTTT.

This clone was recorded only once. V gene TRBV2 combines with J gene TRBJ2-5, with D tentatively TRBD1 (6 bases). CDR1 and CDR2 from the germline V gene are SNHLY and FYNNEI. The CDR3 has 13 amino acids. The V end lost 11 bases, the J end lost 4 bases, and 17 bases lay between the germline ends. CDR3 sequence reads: CAARRGSGETQYF. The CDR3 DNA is TGTGCCGCGCGCAGGGGCTCGGGAGAGACCCAGTACTTC.

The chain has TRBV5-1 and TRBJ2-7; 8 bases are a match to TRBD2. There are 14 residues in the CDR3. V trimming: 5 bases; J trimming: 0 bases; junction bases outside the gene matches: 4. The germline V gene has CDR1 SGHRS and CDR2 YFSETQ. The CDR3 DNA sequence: TGCGCCAGCAGAACTAGCGGAAGCTCCTACGAGCAGTACTTC. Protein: CASRTSGSSYEQYF. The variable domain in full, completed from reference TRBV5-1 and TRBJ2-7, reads KAGVTQTPRYLIKTRGQQVTLSCSPISGHRSVSWYQQTPGQGLQFLFEYFSETQRNKGNFPGRFSGRQFSNSRSEMNVSTLELGDSALYLCASRTSGSSYEQYFGPGTRLTVT.

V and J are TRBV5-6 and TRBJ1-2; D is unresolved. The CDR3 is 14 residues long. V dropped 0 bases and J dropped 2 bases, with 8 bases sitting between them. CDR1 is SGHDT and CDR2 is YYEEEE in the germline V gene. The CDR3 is CASSLGRENYGYTF. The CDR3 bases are TGTGCCAGCAGCTTGGGACGGGAGAACTATGGCTACACCTTC.

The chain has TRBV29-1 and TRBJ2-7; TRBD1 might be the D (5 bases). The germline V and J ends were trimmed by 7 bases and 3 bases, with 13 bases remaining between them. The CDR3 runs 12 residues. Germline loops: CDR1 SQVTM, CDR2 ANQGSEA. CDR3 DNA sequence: TGCAGCGCAAGGGCAGGGATCTACGAGCAGTACTTC. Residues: CSARAGIYEQYF.

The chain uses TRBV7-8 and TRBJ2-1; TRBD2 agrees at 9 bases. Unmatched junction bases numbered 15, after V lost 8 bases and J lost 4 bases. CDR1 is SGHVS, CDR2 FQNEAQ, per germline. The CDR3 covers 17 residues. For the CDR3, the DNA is TGTGCCAGCGGAAATAGCGGGAGACTTTTCGGATACAATGAGCAGTTCTTC. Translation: CASGNSGRLFGYNEQFF.

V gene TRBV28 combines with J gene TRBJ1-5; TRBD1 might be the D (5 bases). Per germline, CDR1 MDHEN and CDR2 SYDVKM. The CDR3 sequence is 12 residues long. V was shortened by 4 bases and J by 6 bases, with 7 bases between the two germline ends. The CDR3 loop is CASSSGPQPQHF. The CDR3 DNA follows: TGTGCCAGCAGTTCAGGGCCTCAGCCCCAGCATTTT.

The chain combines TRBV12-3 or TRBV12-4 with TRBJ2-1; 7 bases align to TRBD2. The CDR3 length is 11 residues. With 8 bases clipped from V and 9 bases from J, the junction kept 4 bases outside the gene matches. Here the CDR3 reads CASRLATEQFF. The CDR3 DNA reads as TGTGCCAGCCGACTAGCAACTGAGCAGTTCTTC.

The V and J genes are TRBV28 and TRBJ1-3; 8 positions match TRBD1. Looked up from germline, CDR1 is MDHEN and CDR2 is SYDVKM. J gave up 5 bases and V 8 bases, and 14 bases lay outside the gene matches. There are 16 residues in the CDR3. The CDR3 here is CASARHLTGERNTIYF. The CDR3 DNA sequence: TGTGCCAGCGCCCGGCACCTGACAGGGGAGAGAAACACCATATATTTT. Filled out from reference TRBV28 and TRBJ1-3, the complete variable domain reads DVKVTQSSRYLVKRTGEKVFLECVQDMDHENMFWYRQDPGLGLRLIYFSYDVKMKEKGDIPEGYSVSREKKERFSLILESASTNQTSMYLCASARHLTGERNTIYFGEGSWLTVV.

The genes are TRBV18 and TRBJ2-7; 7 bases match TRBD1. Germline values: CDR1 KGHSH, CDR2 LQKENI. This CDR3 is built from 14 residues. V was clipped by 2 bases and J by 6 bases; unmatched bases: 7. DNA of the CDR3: TGTGCCAGCTCACCATCGACGGCAGGGGGCGAGCAGTACTTC. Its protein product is CASSPSTAGGEQYF. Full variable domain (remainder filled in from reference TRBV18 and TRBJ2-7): NAGVMQNPRHLVRRRGQEARLRCSPMKGHSHVYWYRQLPEEGLKFMVYLQKENIIDESGMPKERFSAEFPKEGPSILRIQQVVRGDSAAYFCASSPSTAGGEQYFGPGTRLTVT.

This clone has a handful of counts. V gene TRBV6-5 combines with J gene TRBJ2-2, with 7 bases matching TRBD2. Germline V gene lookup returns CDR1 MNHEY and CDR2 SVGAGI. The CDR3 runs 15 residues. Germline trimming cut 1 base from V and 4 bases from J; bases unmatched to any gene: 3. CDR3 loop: CASSYWRESTGELFF. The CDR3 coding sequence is TGTGCCAGCAGTTACTGGCGGGAGAGCACCGGGGAGCTGTTTTTT.

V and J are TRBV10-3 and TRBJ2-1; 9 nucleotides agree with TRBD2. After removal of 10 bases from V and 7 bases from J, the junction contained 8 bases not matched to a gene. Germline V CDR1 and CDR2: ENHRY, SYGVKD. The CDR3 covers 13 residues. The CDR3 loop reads CATSQREDNEQFF. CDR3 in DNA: TGTGCCACCTCCCAGCGGGAGGATAATGAGCAGTTCTTC.

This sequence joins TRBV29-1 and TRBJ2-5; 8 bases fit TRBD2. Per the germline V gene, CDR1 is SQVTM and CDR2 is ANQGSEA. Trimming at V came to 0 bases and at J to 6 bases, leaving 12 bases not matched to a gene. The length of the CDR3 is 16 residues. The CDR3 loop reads CSVEDLELADSQTQYF. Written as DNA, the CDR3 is TGCAGCGTTGAAGATCTGGAACTAGCGGATTCACAGACCCAGTACTTC.

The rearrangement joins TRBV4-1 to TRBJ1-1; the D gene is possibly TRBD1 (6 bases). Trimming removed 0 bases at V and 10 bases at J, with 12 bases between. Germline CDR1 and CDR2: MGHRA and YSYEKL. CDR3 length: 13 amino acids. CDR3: CASSQDLRGSAFF. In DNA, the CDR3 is TGCGCCAGCAGCCAAGATTTAAGGGGGTCAGCTTTCTTT.

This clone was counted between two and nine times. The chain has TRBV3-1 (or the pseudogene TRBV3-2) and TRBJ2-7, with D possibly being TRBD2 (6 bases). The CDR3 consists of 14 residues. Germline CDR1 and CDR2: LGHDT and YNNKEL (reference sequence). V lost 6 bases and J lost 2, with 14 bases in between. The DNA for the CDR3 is TGTGCCAGCAGTACAAGCGGGCCCACCTACGAGCAGTACTTC. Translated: CASSTSGPTYEQYF.